What follows describes a single TCR beta chain. Profiling relied on immunoSEQ multiplex PCR, and the TCRdb table lists in-frame clones only, not all of them. The sample records 2 million to 3 million clones, more than 85% being singletons. The V segment lost 7 bases and the J segment 6 bases; nucleotides outside the gene matches: 7. The CDR3 is 14 residues long. Per germline, CDR1 SNHLY and CDR2 FYNNEI. The data are from a study of shared clonotypes between healthy human individuals. The rearrangement joins TRBV2 to TRBJ2-1; the match to TRBD2 covers 9 bases. The specimen was naive CD4+ T cells from PBMCs. Subset here: CD45RA+ positively selected. This clonotype was obtained from a man between 18 and 29 years old in good health. Some clones in this sample may be carry-over from other donors' samples. The CDR3 sequence: CASNRASGINEQFF. CDR3 sequence (DNA): TGTGCCAGCAATAGGGCTAGCGGGATCAATGAGCAGTTCTTC.